At least ten counts were recorded for the clone carrying this TCR beta chain. Its antigen remains unidentified. This CDR3 comprises 15 residues. V shed 2 bases and J 4 bases; nucleotides not matched to a gene: 4. Germline CDR1 is MNHEY and CDR2 is SMNVEV (reference sequence). The data belong to a study of T cell repertoires in cytomegalovirus infection. Study-level findings and limits: HLA-C-restricted CMV-specific TCR beta clonotypes were dominant in the ex vivo response.

TCRdb ran MiXCR on the reads and lists one entry per CDR3 protein. The data contain 740,000 or so distinct CDR3 sequences, under 40% of them seen just once; the ten biggest clones take up around 2.8%. This TCR was sampled from a human donor in good health (CMV status not recorded). Some clones in this sample may be carry-over from other donors' samples. Input material: PBMCs. J is TRBJ2-3 and V is TRBV27; 9 bases align to TRBD1. The CDR3 nucleotides are TGTGCCAGCAGTTTAGGGACAGGGCTCCCAGATACGCAGTATTTT. As protein: CASSLGTGLPDTQYF.